A single sample is the source of the 9 T cell receptor beta chains below, sequenced in a study of vaccination and CD4 T cells after COVID-19. Time point defined: late sampling 161 to 241 days after vaccination in a few convalescent patients. One entry per CDR3 protein, called by TCRdb with MiXCR from the PCR reads. The sample lists 35,000 to 45,000 distinct CDR3 sequences, 36% occurring once. The material sequenced was CD4+ T cells from blood, taken about 7 months after SARS-CoV-2 vaccination. These receptors all stem from a human donor who had recovered from COVID-19.

The rearrangement uses TRBV20-1 and TRBJ1-3; D gene uncertain. Germline V gives CDR1 DFQATT, CDR2 SNEGSKA (reference sequence). V was pared by 0 bases and J by 3 bases, with 9 bases between. The CDR3 extends over 14 amino acids. CDR3 DNA: TGCAGTGCTAGAGATGCGACTGTTGGAAACACCATATATTTT. Residues: CSARDATVGNTIYF.

The J gene is TRBJ2-4, the V gene TRBV28; tentatively, D is TRBD1 (6 bases). In germline, CDR1 is MDHEN, CDR2 SYDVKM. V lost 4 bases and J 4 bases, leaving 11 bases between the germline ends. CDR3 size: 14 residues. CDR3 sequence reads: CASSWGTRKNIQYF. CDR3 coding DNA: TGTGCCAGCAGTTGGGGGACACGAAAAAACATTCAGTACTTC.

This chain uses TRBV9 with TRBJ2-5; D is unresolved. The CDR3 sequence is 14 residues long. The germline V gene encodes CDR1 SGDLS and CDR2 YYNGEE. The V gene lost 3 bases and the J gene lost 5 bases, with 14 bases spanning the gap. The CDR3 region is CASSGDGFGETQYF. CDR3 nucleotides: TGTGCCAGCAGCGGTGATGGGTTTGGGGAGACCCAGTACTTC.

The chain combines TRBV25-1 with TRBJ2-2, with a tentative D call TRBD1 (6 bases). Germline loops: CDR1 MGHDK, CDR2 SYGVNS. The length of the CDR3 is 14 residues. V lost 9 bases and J 5 bases, leaving 16 bases between the germline ends. The CDR3: CARFPGHMTGELFF. CDR3 bases: TGTGCCAGGTTTCCGGGACACATGACCGGGGAGCTGTTTTTT.

This rearrangement joins TRBV24-1 to TRBJ1-2; D gene unclear. Germline-derived CDR1 and CDR2 are KGHDR and SFDVKD. This CDR3 contains 13 residues. The V gene lost 0 bases and the J gene lost 5 bases, with 6 bases spanning the gap. CDR3 sequence: CATSDLTSYGYTF. In DNA, the CDR3 is TGTGCCACCAGTGATTTGACTTCTTATGGCTACACCTTC.

The V call is TRBV28, the J call TRBJ1-5, with a weak D call TRBD1 (6 bases). The germline gives CDR1 MDHEN, CDR2 SYDVKM. The CDR3 totals 17 residues. Trimming stripped 6 bases from V and 5 bases from J, with 23 bases between. The CDR3 DNA is TGTGCCAGCAGCTCTTTAAAGGGGGATAGGCTGTATCAGCCCCAGCATTTT. It encodes CASSSLKGDRLYQPQHF.

J is TRBJ2-7 and V is TRBV7-6, with 7 bases fitting TRBD2. CDR1 is SGHVS, CDR2 FNYEAQ, per germline. The CDR3 runs to 15 residues. J lost 5 bases, V lost 7 bases, and 14 bases had no gene match. The CDR3 DNA reads TGTGCCAGCACACAGTGGGCGGGAGAACTTAACGAGCAGTACTTC. This translates into CASTQWAGELNEQYF.

This chain joins TRBV6-4 and TRBJ1-5, with D hard to call. The germline V gene has CDR1 MRHNA and CDR2 SNTAGT. This CDR3 comprises 13 residues. V was clipped by 4 bases and J by 3 bases, with 7 bases between them. CDR3 coding DNA: TGTGCCAGCAGTGTAACAGTCAATCAGCCCCAGCATTTT. It is translated as CASSVTVNQPQHF.

The gene calls are TRBV19 and TRBJ1-1; the match to TRBD1 covers 8 bases. This CDR3 is built from 14 residues. The V gene end was trimmed by 1 base and the J gene end by 10 bases; junction bases not matched to a gene: 8. CDR1 is LNHDA, CDR2 SQIVND, per germline (reference sequence). This chain's CDR3 is CASSIARTGSGAFF. Written as DNA, the CDR3 is TGTGCCAGTAGTATAGCCCGGACAGGGAGTGGAGCTTTCTTT.